This record covers a single TCR beta chain. The table came from immunoSEQ multiplex PCR; TCRdb's copy has only in-frame clones and leaves some out. This table has under 9,500 clones, 70% to 90% appearing once. This sample is drawn from a study of blood T cell dynamics during melanoma immunotherapy. Described time point: week 3, after first cycle of checkpoint inhibitor. Germline loops: CDR1 SEHNR, CDR2 FQNEAQ (reference sequence). The CDR3 is 13 amino acids. Trimming stripped 2 bases from V and 5 bases from J, with 9 bases between. The rearrangement joins TRBV7-9 to TRBJ1-2, with a possible D match to TRBD1 (5 bases). Material: blood, obtained from a patient treated with checkpoint blockade. This receptor was obtained from a human donor with melanoma. DNA for the CDR3: TGTGCCAGCAGCTTAATGGGGGGGTATGGCTACACCTTC. This gives the protein CASSLMGGYGYTF.